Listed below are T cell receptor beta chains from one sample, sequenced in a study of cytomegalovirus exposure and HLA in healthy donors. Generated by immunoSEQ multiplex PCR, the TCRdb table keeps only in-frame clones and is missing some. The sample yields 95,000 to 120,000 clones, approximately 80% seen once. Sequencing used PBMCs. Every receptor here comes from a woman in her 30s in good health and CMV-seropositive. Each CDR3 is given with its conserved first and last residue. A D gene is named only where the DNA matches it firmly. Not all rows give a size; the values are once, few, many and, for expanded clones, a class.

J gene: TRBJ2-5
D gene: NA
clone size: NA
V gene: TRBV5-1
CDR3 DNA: TGCGCCAGCAGCAATAACGTTGGGCAAAAAGAGACCCAGTACTTC
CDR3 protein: CASSNNVGQKETQYF

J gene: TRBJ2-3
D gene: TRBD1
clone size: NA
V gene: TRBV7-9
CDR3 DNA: TGTGCCAGCAGCTTAGGACAGGGAGGCACAGATACGCAGTATTTT
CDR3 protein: CASSLGQGGTDTQYF

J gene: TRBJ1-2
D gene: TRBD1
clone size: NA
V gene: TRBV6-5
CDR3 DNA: TGTGCCATCTCCGATCAGCCGACAGGGATCTATGGCTACACCTTC
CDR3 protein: CAISDQPTGIYGYTF

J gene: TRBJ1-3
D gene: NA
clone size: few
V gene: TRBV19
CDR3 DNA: TGTGCCAGTCCCGATTTGGGGGGCTCTGGAAACACCATATATTTT
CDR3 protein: CASPDLGGSGNTIYF

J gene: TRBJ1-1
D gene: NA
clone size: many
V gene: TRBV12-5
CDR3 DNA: TGTGCTAGTGGTTTGTCCAGGAACACTGAAGCTTTCTTT
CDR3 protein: CASGLSRNTEAFF

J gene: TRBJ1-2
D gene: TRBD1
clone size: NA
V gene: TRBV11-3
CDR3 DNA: TGTGCCAGCAGCTCGACGACAGGGGCCCACTATGGCTACACCTTC
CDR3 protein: CASSSTTGAHYGYTF

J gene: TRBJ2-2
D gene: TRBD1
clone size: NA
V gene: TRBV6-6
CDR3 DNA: TGTGCCAGCAAAGGTCCAGGGGGCGCGGACACCGGGGAGCTGTTTTTT
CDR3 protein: CASKGPGGADTGELFF

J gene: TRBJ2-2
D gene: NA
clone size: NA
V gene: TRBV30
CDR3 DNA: TGTGCCTGGAGTCAGGCTAATTCCCGGGAGCTGTTTTTT
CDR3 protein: CAWSQANSRELFF

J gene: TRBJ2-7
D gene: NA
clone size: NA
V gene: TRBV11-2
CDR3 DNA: TGTGCCAGCAGCTTGCGGTCCGGGGGCTACGAGCAGTACTTC
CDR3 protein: CASSLRSGGYEQYF

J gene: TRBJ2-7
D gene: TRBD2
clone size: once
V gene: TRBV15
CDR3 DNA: TGTGCCACCAGCAGAGAACTAGCGGTTTACGAGCAGTACTTC
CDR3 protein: CATSRELAVYEQYF

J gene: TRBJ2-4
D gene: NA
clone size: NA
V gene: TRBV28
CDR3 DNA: TGTGCCAGCAGCCGCCACTCAACCAAAAACATTCAGTACTTC
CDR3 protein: CASSRHSTKNIQYF

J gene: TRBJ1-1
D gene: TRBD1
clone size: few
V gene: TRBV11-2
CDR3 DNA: TGTGCCAGCAGCTTCCGTCAGGGGGTGAACACTGAAGCTTTCTTT
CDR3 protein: CASSFRQGVNTEAFF

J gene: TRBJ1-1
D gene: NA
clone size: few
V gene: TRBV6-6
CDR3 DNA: TGTGCCAGCAGCGACATCGGGGGTGAGGACACTGAAGCTTTCTTT
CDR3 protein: CASSDIGGEDTEAFF

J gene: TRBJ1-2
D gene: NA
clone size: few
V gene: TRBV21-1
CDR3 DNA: TGTGCCAGCACCCCAAACGGGACAGGGAGGAGTGGCTACACCTTC
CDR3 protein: CASTPNGTGRSGYTF

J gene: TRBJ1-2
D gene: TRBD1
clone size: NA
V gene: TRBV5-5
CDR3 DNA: TGTGCCAGCAGCTTGTCGACAGGGGGCTATGGCTACACCTTC
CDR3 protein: CASSLSTGGYGYTF

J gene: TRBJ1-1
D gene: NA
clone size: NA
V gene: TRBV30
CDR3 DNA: TGTGCCTTCAGGGTCGGGGGCACTGAAGCTTTCTTT
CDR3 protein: CAFRVGGTEAFF

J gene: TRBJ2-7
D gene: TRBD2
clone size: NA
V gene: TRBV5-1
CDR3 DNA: TGCGCCAGTCAGGAGACTAGCGGGACCTACGAGCAGTACTTC
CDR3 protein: CASQETSGTYEQYF

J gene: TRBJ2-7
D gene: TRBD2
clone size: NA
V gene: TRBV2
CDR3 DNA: TGTGCCAGCAGTGAGGAGCGGGAGTTTTTATACGAGCAGTACTTC
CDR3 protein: CASSEEREFLYEQYF

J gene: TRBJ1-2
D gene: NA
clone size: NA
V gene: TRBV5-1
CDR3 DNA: TGCGCCAGCGGTCCCTCGGGAGCGACTAACTATGGCTACACCTTC
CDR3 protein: CASGPSGATNYGYTF

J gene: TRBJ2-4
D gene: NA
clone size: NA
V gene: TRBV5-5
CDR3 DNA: TGTGCCAGCAGTCGCGACCTGGGGGGAAACATTCAGTACTTC
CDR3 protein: CASSRDLGGNIQYF

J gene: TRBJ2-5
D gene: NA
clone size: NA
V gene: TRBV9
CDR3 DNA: TGTGCCAGCAGCGTAGGTACGGGGGGCCGCGAAGAGACCCAGTACTTC
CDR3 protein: CASSVGTGGREETQYF

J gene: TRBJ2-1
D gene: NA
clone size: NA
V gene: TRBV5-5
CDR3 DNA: TGTGCCAGCAGTAGACTTTTTAATGAGCAGTTCTTC
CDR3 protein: CASSRLFNEQFF

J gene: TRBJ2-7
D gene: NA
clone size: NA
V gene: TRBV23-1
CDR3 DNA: TGCGCCAGCAGTCTAGGGGGTTCCTACGAGCAGTACTTC
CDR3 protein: CASSLGGSYEQYF

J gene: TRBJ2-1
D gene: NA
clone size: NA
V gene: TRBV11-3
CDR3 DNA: TGTGCCAGCAGCCTACTATACTATGAGCAGTTCTTC
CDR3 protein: CASSLLYYEQFF

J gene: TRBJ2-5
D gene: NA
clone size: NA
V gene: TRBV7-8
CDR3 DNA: TGTGCCAGCAGCTTAATGACTGGCCCCTCAGAGACCCAGTACTTC
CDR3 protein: CASSLMTGPSETQYF

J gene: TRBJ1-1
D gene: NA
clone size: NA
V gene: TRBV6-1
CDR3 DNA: TGTGCCAGCAGAATCATGCCCACAGAGAGCACTGAAGCTTTCTTT
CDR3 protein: CASRIMPTESTEAFF

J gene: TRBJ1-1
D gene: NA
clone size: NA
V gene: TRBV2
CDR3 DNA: TGTGCCAGCAGTGACCAGGGGAACACTGAAGCTTTCTTT
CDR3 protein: CASSDQGNTEAFF

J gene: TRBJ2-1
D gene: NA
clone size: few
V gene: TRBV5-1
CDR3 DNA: TGCGCCAGCAGCGTCGCGGGAATTGAGCAGTTCTTC
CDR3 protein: CASSVAGIEQFF

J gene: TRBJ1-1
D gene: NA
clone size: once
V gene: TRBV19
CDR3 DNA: TGTGCCAGTACCTTCCTCGGGGGCACTGAAGCTTTCTTT
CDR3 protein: CASTFLGGTEAFF

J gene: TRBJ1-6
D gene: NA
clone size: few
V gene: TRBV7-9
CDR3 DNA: TGTGCCAGCAGCTTAGGGACGGAACAGGGATATCCTAATTCACCCCTCCACTTT
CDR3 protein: CASSLGTEQGYPNSPLHF

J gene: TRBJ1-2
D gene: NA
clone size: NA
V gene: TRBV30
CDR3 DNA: TGTGCCTGGGAGGCTCAACGAACCGATGGCTACACCTTC
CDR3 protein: CAWEAQRTDGYTF

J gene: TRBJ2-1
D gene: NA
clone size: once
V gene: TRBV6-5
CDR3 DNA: TGTGCCAGCAGCTTTAGATCCTACAATGAGCAGTTCTTC
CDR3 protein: CASSFRSYNEQFF

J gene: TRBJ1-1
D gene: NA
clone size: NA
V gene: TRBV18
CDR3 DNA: TGTGCCAGCTCACAGCAAGAATCCACTGAAGCTTTCTTT
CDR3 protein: CASSQQESTEAFF

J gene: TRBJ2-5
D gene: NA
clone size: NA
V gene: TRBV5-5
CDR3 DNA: TGTGCCAGCAGCTTAACAGGGATTACTCGGGAGACCCAGTACTTC
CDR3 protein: CASSLTGITRETQYF

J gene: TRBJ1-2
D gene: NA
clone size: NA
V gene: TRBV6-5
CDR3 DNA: TGTGCCAGCAGTTACTCCTCGGGTGGCTACACCTTC
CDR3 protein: CASSYSSGGYTF

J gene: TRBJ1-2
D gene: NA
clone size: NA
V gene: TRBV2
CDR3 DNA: TGTGCCAGCAGTGAGGGACTGACATATGGCTACACCTTC
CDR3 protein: CASSEGLTYGYTF

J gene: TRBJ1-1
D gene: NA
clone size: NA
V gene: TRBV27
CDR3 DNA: TGTGCCAGCAGTTTATCTCGGGACACTGAAGCTTTCTTT
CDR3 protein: CASSLSRDTEAFF

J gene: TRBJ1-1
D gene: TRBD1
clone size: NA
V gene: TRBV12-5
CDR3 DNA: TGTGCTAGTGGTCCAGACAGGGGGCAGGGGACTGAAGCTTTCTTT
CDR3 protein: CASGPDRGQGTEAFF

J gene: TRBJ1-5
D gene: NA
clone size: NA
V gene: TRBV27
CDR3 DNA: TGTGCCAGCAGTTTATCGATAGGCGGTATCGTCCAGCCCCAGCATTTT
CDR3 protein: CASSLSIGGIVQPQHF

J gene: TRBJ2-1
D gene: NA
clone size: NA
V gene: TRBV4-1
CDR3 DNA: TGCGCCAGCAGCCACCTTAGCCTAGGAATGAACAATGAGCAGTTCTTC
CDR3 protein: CASSHLSLGMNNEQFF

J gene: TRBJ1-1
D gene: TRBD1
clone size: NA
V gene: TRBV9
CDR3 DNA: TGTGCCAGCAGCCCCAGACAGGGAACGAACACTGAAGCTTTCTTT
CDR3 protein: CASSPRQGTNTEAFF

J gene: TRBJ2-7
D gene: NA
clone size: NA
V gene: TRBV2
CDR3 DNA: TGTGCCAGCAGCAAAGTGCCCGACAGTGCCCCCAGCGAGCAGTACTTC
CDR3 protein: CASSKVPDSAPSEQYF

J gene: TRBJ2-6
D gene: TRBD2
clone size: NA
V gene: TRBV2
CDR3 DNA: TGTGCCAGCAGTGAAAGCGGGGCTGGGGCCAACGTCCTGACTTTC
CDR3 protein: CASSESGAGANVLTF

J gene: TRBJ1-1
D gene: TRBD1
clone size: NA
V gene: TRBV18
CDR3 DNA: TGTGCCAGCTCACCACCTGCAGGGGGCATGTTGGTTGAAGCTTTCTTT
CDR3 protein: CASSPPAGGMLVEAFF

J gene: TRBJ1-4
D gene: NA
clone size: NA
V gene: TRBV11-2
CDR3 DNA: TGTGCCAGCAGCCGCGCCTTCCGAGAAAATGAAAAACTGTTTTTT
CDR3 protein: CASSRAFRENEKLFF

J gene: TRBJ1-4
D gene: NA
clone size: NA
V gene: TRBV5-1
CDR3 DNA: TGCGCCAGCCGGGGGGGGGAGCGGTCGGCTAATGAAAAACTGTTTTTT
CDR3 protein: CASRGGERSANEKLFF

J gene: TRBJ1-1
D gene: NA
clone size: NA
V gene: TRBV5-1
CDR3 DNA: TGCGCCAGCAGCTTGGCCCCAGGGTTGAACACTGAAGCTTTCTTT
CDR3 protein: CASSLAPGLNTEAFF

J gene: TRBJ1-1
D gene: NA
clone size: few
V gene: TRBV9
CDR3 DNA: TGTGCCAGCAGCGTCGACAGGATGAACACTGAAGCTTTCTTT
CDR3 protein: CASSVDRMNTEAFF

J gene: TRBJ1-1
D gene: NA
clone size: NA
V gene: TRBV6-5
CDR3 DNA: TGTGCCAGCAGTTACTCGACCGGGAAATCGGCTTTCTTT
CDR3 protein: CASSYSTGKSAFF

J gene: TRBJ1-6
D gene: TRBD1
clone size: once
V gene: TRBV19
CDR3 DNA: TGTGCCAGTAGTATAGATCGGACAGGGAGTAATTCACCCCTCCACTTT
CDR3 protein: CASSIDRTGSNSPLHF

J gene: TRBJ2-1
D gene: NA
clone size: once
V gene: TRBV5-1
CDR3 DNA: TGCGCCAGCAGCTCCTCCGGGACTCCTTACAATGAGCAGTTCTTC
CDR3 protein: CASSSSGTPYNEQFF

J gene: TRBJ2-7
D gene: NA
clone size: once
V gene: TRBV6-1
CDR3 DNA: TGTGCCGGATCCCGGGACTTCAGCTCCTACGAGCAGTACTTC
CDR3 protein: CAGSRDFSSYEQYF

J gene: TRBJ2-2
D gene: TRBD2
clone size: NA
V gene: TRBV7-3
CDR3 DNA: TGTGCCAGCAGCACGAGCGGGGGGCTGGGCGGGGAGCTGTTTTTT
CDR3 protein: CASSTSGGLGGELFF

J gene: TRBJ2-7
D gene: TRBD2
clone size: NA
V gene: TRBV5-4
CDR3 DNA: TGTGCCAGCAGCCCAAGGTTAGCGGGAGGGCCTTTTGGGGAGCAGTACTTC
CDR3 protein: CASSPRLAGGPFGEQYF

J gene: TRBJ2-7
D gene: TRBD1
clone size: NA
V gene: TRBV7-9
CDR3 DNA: TGTGCCAGCAGTGCGACAGGGGGGTACGAGCAGTACTTC
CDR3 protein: CASSATGGYEQYF